A selection of T cell receptor beta chains follows, all from one sample in a study of shared clonotypes between healthy human individuals. TCRdb's copy holds only in-frame clones and misses some; the assay was immunoSEQ multiplex PCR. This sample carries some 650,000 clones, roughly 97% of them seen once, and the ten largest clones take about 0.06%. The sample consisted of naive CD4+ T cells sorted from blood. These TCRs come from a woman in her 30s in good health. Each CDR3 is given with its conserved first and last residue. The order of the fields is clone size, CDR3 length, V gene, D gene, J gene, CDR3 protein, CDR3 DNA. D genes are given only for firm matches. The size field is filled for only some rows; it gives once, few, many or a size class.

-	16	TRBV19	-	TRBJ2-2	CASSTPGHWNTGELFF	TGTGCCAGTAGTACACCGGGACACTGGAACACCGGGGAGCTGTTTTTT
-	14	TRBV18	-	TRBJ1-2	CASSPSQGIGSYTF	TGTGCCAGCTCACCCTCCCAGGGTATTGGTAGCTACACCTTC
few	14	TRBV29-1	-	TRBJ1-1	CSVQVGALNTEAFF	TGCAGCGTTCAAGTAGGCGCTTTGAACACTGAAGCTTTCTTT
-	16	TRBV28	TRBD1	TRBJ1-6	CASSFVMTGTYSPLHF	TGTGCCAGCAGTTTTGTGATGACAGGGACCTATTCACCCCTCCACTTT
-	15	TRBV5-6	-	TRBJ1-5	CASSLGGWGNQPQHF	TGTGCCAGCAGCTTAGGGGGTTGGGGCAATCAGCCCCAGCATTTT
-	12	TRBV4-1	-	TRBJ1-1	CASSQVGGAAFF	TGCGCCAGCAGCCAAGTAGGTGGGGCAGCTTTCTTT
once	13	TRBV28	-	TRBJ2-7	CASMLGAPFEQYF	TGTGCCAGTATGCTTGGGGCCCCCTTCGAGCAGTACTTC
-	15	TRBV10-3	TRBD2	TRBJ2-5	CAISESRTSVETQYF	TGTGCCATCAGTGAGTCCCGGACTAGCGTAGAGACCCAGTACTTC
-	11	TRBV28	-	TRBJ1-2	CATALNYGYTF	TGTGCCACCGCCCTTAACTATGGCTACACCTTC
-	15	TRBV19	TRBD1	TRBJ1-2	CASRDTGTGQPGYTF	TGTGCCAGTAGGGATACCGGGACAGGGCAACCTGGCTACACCTTC
once	14	TRBV5-1	-	TRBJ1-1	CASSLGGRETEAFF	TGCGCCAGCTCCCTGGGGGGGCGCGAAACTGAAGCTTTCTTT
-	16	TRBV9	-	TRBJ2-7	CASSVVQAALLGEQYF	TGTGCCAGCAGCGTAGTACAGGCTGCCCTTCTGGGGGAGCAGTACTTC
once	15	TRBV28	TRBD1	TRBJ1-1	CASSLAGQGYTEAFF	TGTGCCAGCAGTTTAGCCGGACAGGGGTACACTGAAGCTTTCTTT
-	15	TRBV7-3	-	TRBJ1-5	CASFTIVPSNQPQHF	TGTGCCAGCTTCACAATAGTCCCAAGCAATCAGCCCCAGCATTTT
-	15	TRBV18	-	TRBJ2-6	CASQIPVSGANVLTF	TGTGCCAGCCAAATACCCGTCTCTGGGGCCAACGTCCTGACTTTC
once	17	TRBV5-1	TRBD2	TRBJ2-2	CASSLAWLADATGELFF	TGCGCCAGCAGCTTGGCCTGGCTAGCGGATGCCACCGGGGAGCTGTTTTTT
-	14	TRBV5-1	TRBD1	TRBJ2-7	CASSPRDRGHEQYF	TGCGCCAGCAGCCCGCGGGACAGGGGGCACGAGCAGTACTTC
-	14	TRBV27	TRBD1	TRBJ2-7	CASSLRTGLYEQYF	TGTGCCAGCAGTCTCCGGACAGGGCTCTACGAGCAGTACTTC
-	15	TRBV4-1	-	TRBJ1-2	CASSHPVGGNYGYTF	TGCGCCAGCAGCCACCCCGTGGGGGGAAACTATGGCTACACCTTC
once	14	TRBV5-1	TRBD1	TRBJ1-1	CASSWDRENTEAFF	TGCGCCAGCAGTTGGGACAGGGAGAACACTGAAGCTTTCTTT